The 31 T cell receptor beta chains given below trace back to one sample, sequenced in a study of blood T cell repertoires in COVID-19. The protocol was immunoSEQ multiplex PCR, while the TCRdb copy is restricted to in-frame clones and leaves out a portion. The sample shows approximately 290,000 clones, around nine tenths of them seen only once. The sequenced material came from PBMCs or T cells enriched from blood (not recorded which). The receptors were sampled from a woman aged 30 to 39 who had recovered from COVID-19.

The CDR3 region is CASSIGRGTGELFF. The DNA of the CDR3 is TGTGCCAGTAGTATAGGTCGGGGGACCGGGGAGCTGTTTTTT. The genes are TRBV19 and TRBJ2-2, with D possibly matching TRBD2 (6 bases). Germline CDR1 and CDR2: LNHDA and SQIVND (reference sequence). Trimming cost V 1 base and J 5 bases, with 8 bases left between them. The CDR3 contains 14 residues.

The J gene is TRBJ1-1, the V gene TRBV11-2; TRBD1 aligns across 7 bases. This CDR3 contains 14 residues. Per germline, CDR1 SGHAT and CDR2 FQNNGV. Unmatched junction bases numbered 3, after V lost 3 bases and J lost 2 bases. CDR3 residues: CASSLGQLNTEAFF. The CDR3 DNA follows: TGTGCCAGCAGCTTGGGACAGCTTAACACTGAAGCTTTCTTT. Using reference TRBV11-2 and TRBJ1-1 for the parts outside the CDR3, the full variable domain is EAGVAQSPRYKIIEKRQSVAFWCNPISGHATLYWYQQILGQGPKLLIQFQNNGVVDDSQLPKDRFSAERLKGVDSTLKIQPAKLEDSAVYLCASSLGQLNTEAFFGQGTRLTVV.

The chain combines TRBV7-9 with TRBJ1-1; D possibly corresponds to TRBD1 (6 bases). The CDR3 is 14 residues long. The V gene lost 1 base and the J gene lost 6 bases, with 12 bases spanning the gap. In germline, CDR1 is SEHNR, CDR2 FQNEAQ (reference sequence). The CDR3 DNA sequence: TGTGCCAGCAGCTTAGAGCGGTCAGGGGCTGAAGCTTTCTTT. It is translated as CASSLERSGAEAFF.

This rearrangement joins TRBV28 to TRBJ1-1; possibly TRBD1 for D (6 bases). The germline V gene has CDR1 MDHEN and CDR2 SYDVKM. The CDR3 is 12 amino acids. This chain's CDR3 is CATGPTNTEAFF. The CDR3 DNA is TGTGCGACAGGCCCAACGAACACTGAAGCTTTCTTT.

This clone has only one observation. The V and J genes are TRBV5-1 and TRBJ2-7; D is possibly TRBD1 (6 bases). The CDR3 spans 17 residues. Germline V gene lookup returns CDR1 SGHRS and CDR2 YFSETQ. Trimming removed 4 bases from V and 0 bases from J, with 20 bases in between. CDR3 in DNA: TGCGCCAGCAGCCAAGGACCAGGGGCGCCCAACTCCTACGAGCAGTACTTC. It is translated as CASSQGPGAPNSYEQYF.

This clone showed up just once. This rearrangement joins TRBV9 to TRBJ1-6; D is unclear. V was cut by 3 bases and J by 0 bases, with 4 bases left in between. The V gene's germline CDR1 is SGDLS and CDR2 YYNGEE. The CDR3 has 14 residues. CDR3 coding DNA: TGTGCCAGCAGCGCAGACTCCTATAATTCACCCCTCCACTTT. It is translated as CASSADSYNSPLHF.

V usage is TRBV3-1 (or the pseudogene TRBV3-2) and J usage is TRBJ2-5; the match to TRBD1 covers 9 bases. Trimming removed 1 base from V and 7 bases from J; junction bases left unmatched: 10. This CDR3 comprises 16 residues. Germline CDR1 and CDR2: LGHDT and YNNKEL (reference sequence). The CDR3, as DNA: TGTGCCAGCAGCCAAGCCGAACAGGGGGCCCCCCCGACCCAGTACTTC. Protein: CASSQAEQGAPPTQYF.

The CDR3 here is CASSPGGGNQPQHF. CDR3 in DNA: TGTGCCAGTAGCCCGGGGGGGGGTAATCAGCCCCAGCATTTT. The chain combines TRBV19 with TRBJ1-5; D may be TRBD1 (5 bases). Germline CDR1 and CDR2: LNHDA and SQIVND (reference sequence). The CDR3 consists of 14 residues. The V end lost 6 bases, the J end lost 4 bases, and 13 bases lay between the germline ends.

The chain carries TRBV11-2 and TRBJ1-4; maybe TRBD1 (6 bases). V lost 5 bases to trimming and J lost 7 bases, with 17 bases between them. In germline, CDR1 is SGHAT, CDR2 FQNNGV. This CDR3 comprises 15 residues. CDR3: CASSLSQGYSEKLFF. The CDR3 DNA reads TGTGCCAGCAGCCTCTCACAGGGTTACAGTGAAAAACTGTTTTTT.

The V gene is TRBV6-2 or TRBV6-3, the J gene TRBJ1-5; D remains ambiguous. CDR3 length equals 15 residues. Germline V gene lookup returns CDR1 MNHEY and CDR2 SVGEGT. V lost 2 bases and J lost 0, with 8 bases in between. The DNA of the CDR3 is TGTGCCAGCAGTTACGTGGCGGCTAGCAATCAGCCCCAGCATTTT. It yields the protein CASSYVAASNQPQHF.

The rearrangement uses TRBV18 and TRBJ1-6; the D gene is possibly TRBD1 (6 bases). Germline V gives CDR1 KGHSH, CDR2 LQKENI. Trimming stripped 2 bases from V and 7 bases from J, with 18 bases between. This CDR3 comprises 17 residues. CDR3 loop: CASSPFGRTVQNSPLHF. The DNA of the CDR3 is TGTGCCAGCTCACCATTTGGACGGACAGTACAGAATTCACCCCTCCACTTT.

The V call is TRBV18, the J call TRBJ2-3; no clear D. There are 13 residues in the CDR3. CDR1 is KGHSH and CDR2 is LQKENI in the germline V gene. The V gene lost 0 bases and the J gene lost 9 bases, with 10 bases spanning the gap. This CDR3 reads CASSPPSSDTQYF. As DNA, the CDR3 is TGTGCCAGCTCACCACCTAGCTCCGACACGCAGTATTTT.

V gene TRBV4-3 combines with J gene TRBJ2-7; D is possibly TRBD1 (7 bases). Germline V CDR1 and CDR2: LGHNA, YSLEER. Trimming cost V 1 base and J 3 bases, with 13 bases left between them. This CDR3 has 15 residues. The chain's CDR3 is CASSQAQGGNYEQYF. The CDR3 region has the DNA TGCGCCAGCAGCCAAGCTCAGGGGGGCAACTACGAGCAGTACTTC.

This clone was counted a few times. The chain employs TRBV7-9 and TRBJ1-2; perhaps TRBD1 as D (6 bases). The length of the CDR3 is 13 residues. Germline V gene data show CDR1 as SEHNR and CDR2 as FQNEAQ (reference sequence). Trimming removed 5 bases at V and 6 bases at J, with 13 bases between. The CDR3 coding sequence is TGTGCCAGCAGCCTGGGACAAAGCCATGGCTACACCTTC. Its translation: CASSLGQSHGYTF.

The chain couples TRBV19 to TRBJ2-1; 9 bases are shared with TRBD2. V was clipped by 7 bases and J by 7 bases; unmatched bases: 17. This CDR3 is 17 amino acids long. Germline V gene data show CDR1 as LNHDA and CDR2 as SQIVND (reference sequence). The DNA for the CDR3 is TGTGCCAGTATCGGAACGGGTAGCGGGAGACTGTGGAATGAGCAGTTCTTC. Amino acids: CASIGTGSGRLWNEQFF. The full variable domain, in which reference TRBV19 and TRBJ2-1 provide the parts outside the CDR3, is DGGITQSPKYLFRKEGQNVTLSCEQNLNHDAMYWYRQDPGQGLRLIYYSQIVNDFQKGDIAEGYSVSREKKESFPLTVTSAQKNPTAFYLCASIGTGSGRLWNEQFFGPGTRLTVL.

The chain recombines TRBV4-1 with TRBJ1-1; perhaps TRBD1 as D (5 bases). The germline CDR1 and CDR2 sequences are MGHRA and YSYEKL. This CDR3 region has 16 residues. Trimming pared 1 base from V and 4 bases from J, leaving 16 bases between. CDR3 residues: CASSQGGALRGTEAFF. DNA for the CDR3: TGCGCCAGCAGCCAAGGTGGGGCCTTAAGGGGCACTGAAGCTTTCTTT.

The rearrangement joins TRBV19 to TRBJ1-1; D gene ambiguous. CDR1 LNHDA and CDR2 SQIVND come from the germline V gene (reference sequence). CDR3 length equals 12 residues. Trimming left V 6 bases short and J 2 bases short, with 7 bases between. The CDR3 here is CASRSGNTEAFF. CDR3 nucleotides: TGTGCCAGTAGATCGGGAAACACTGAAGCTTTCTTT.

The chain joins TRBV19 to TRBJ2-1; the match to TRBD2 covers 10 bases. V trimming: 6 bases; J trimming: 7 bases; junction bases outside the gene matches: 9. This CDR3 spans 15 amino acids. Germline values: CDR1 LNHDA, CDR2 SQIVND (reference sequence). CDR3 sequence: CASRNLAGDFNEQFF. As DNA, the CDR3 is TGTGCCAGTAGGAACCTAGCGGGGGACTTTAATGAGCAGTTCTTC.

The table lists this clone with a count of one. DNA for the CDR3: TGTGCCAGCAGCTTAGCAGTGGGGGCGAACTATGGCTACACCTTC. Translation: CASSLAVGANYGYTF. The chain uses TRBV7-2 and TRBJ1-2, with D perhaps matching TRBD1 (6 bases). Germline CDR1 reads SGHTA; CDR2 reads FQGNSA. The CDR3 length is 15 residues. Deletions cut 0 bases from V and 2 bases from J, with 10 bases between.

The rearrangement uses TRBV5-1 and TRBJ2-7; D is perhaps TRBD1 (6 bases). CDR3 length equals 16 residues. CDR1 and CDR2 (germline): SGHRS, YFSETQ. Trimming removed 4 bases at V and 3 bases at J, with 20 bases between. DNA of the CDR3: TGCGCCAGCAGCCCTATAGAGGGACAATACTTCTACGAGCAGTACTTC. As protein: CASSPIEGQYFYEQYF.

CDR3 bases: TGTGCCAGCGGACTAGCGGGAGAATCTTACGAGCAGTACTTC. It codes for CASGLAGESYEQYF. The chain has TRBV19 and TRBJ2-7; 13 nucleotides align to TRBD2. Germline CDR1 LNHDA, CDR2 SQIVND (reference sequence). The CDR3 spans 14 residues. Unmatched junction bases numbered 6, after V lost 9 bases and J lost 4 bases.

The rearrangement joins TRBV28 to TRBJ2-3, with 7 bases lining up with TRBD1. With V trimmed by 6 bases and J by 4 bases, 13 bases remained unmatched. The CDR3 is made up of 16 amino acids. CDR1 MDHEN and CDR2 SYDVKM come from the germline V gene. The CDR3 bases are TGTGCCAGCAGCAGAACCGGACAGGACAATCCAGATACGCAGTATTTT. Protein sequence: CASSRTGQDNPDTQYF.

This chain's CDR3 is CSVNKLGGPRSSYNEQFF. CDR3 DNA: TGCAGCGTCAACAAATTGGGGGGTCCAAGAAGCTCCTACAATGAGCAGTTCTTC. This chain joins TRBV29-1 and TRBJ2-1, with D maybe TRBD2 (6 bases). V lost 6 bases to trimming and J lost 0 bases, with 24 bases between them. From germline, CDR1 is SQVTM and CDR2 ANQGSEA. This CDR3 has 18 amino acids.

V usage is TRBV2 and J usage is TRBJ2-1; D not resolved. CDR1 and CDR2 (germline): SNHLY, FYNNEI. CDR3 length: 13 amino acids. Trimming left V 3 bases short and J 3 bases short, with 6 bases between. This chain's CDR3 is CASSDSRYNEQFF. For the CDR3, the DNA is TGTGCCAGCAGTGATTCGCGCTACAATGAGCAGTTCTTC.

The chain links TRBV5-6 to TRBJ1-5, with TRBD1 identical over 7 bases. Unmatched junction bases numbered 10, after V lost 2 bases and J lost 5 bases. Germline V gene lookup returns CDR1 SGHDT and CDR2 YYEEEE. The CDR3 is made up of 16 amino acids. For the CDR3, the DNA is TGTGCCAGCAGCTTAGCAGAAAGGGGGCCTTATCAGCCCCAGCATTTT. It translates to CASSLAERGPYQPQHF.

The rearrangement uses TRBV5-6 and TRBJ2-3; 10 bases are shared with TRBD2. V was clipped by 4 bases and J by 4 bases; unmatched bases: 6. CDR3 length: 15 amino acids. CDR1 is SGHDT, CDR2 YYEEEE, per germline. As DNA, the CDR3 is TGTGCCAGCAGCCTGGGACTAGCGAGCGCAGATACGCAGTATTTT. Protein: CASSLGLASADTQYF.

The V and J genes are TRBV7-9 and TRBJ2-3, with D tentatively TRBD2 (5 bases). Germline CDR1 and CDR2: SEHNR and FQNEAQ (reference sequence). This CDR3 spans 15 amino acids. Trimming cost V 2 bases and J 5 bases, with 14 bases left between them. The CDR3, as DNA: TGTGCCAGCAGCTTACGACATGAGGGAATAGATACGCAGTATTTT. Translating gives CASSLRHEGIDTQYF.

This clone showed up just once. The V gene is TRBV19, the J gene TRBJ2-2; D uncertain. The length of the CDR3 is 16 residues. From germline, CDR1 is LNHDA and CDR2 SQIVND (reference sequence). V was clipped by 5 bases and J by 2 bases, with 15 bases between them. The CDR3 reads CASSFSGLLNTGELFF. The DNA of the CDR3 is TGTGCCAGTAGTTTTTCCGGGTTGCTAAACACCGGGGAGCTGTTTTTT. The full variable domain, completed using reference TRBV19 and TRBJ2-2, is DGGITQSPKYLFRKEGQNVTLSCEQNLNHDAMYWYRQDPGQGLRLIYYSQIVNDFQKGDIAEGYSVSREKKESFPLTVTSAQKNPTAFYLCASSFSGLLNTGELFFGEGSRLTVL.

This chain connects TRBV24-1 to TRBJ1-1; tentatively, D is TRBD1 (5 bases). This CDR3 has 16 residues. Trimming left V 5 bases short and J 3 bases short, with 18 bases between. Germline V gives CDR1 KGHDR, CDR2 SFDVKD. For the CDR3, the DNA is TGTGCCACCAGTGGGCTTGATTTACCCAGGGACACTGAAGCTTTCTTT. Its protein is CATSGLDLPRDTEAFF.

Notes on this clone: The junction does not match germline at one end; this may be a read error. The genes are TRBV7-7 and TRBJ2-5, with 10 bases aligning to TRBD1. CDR1 is SSHAT, CDR2 FNYEAQ, per germline (reference sequence). This CDR3 region has 15 residues. The CDR3 is CASSLTTGGRETQYF. CDR3 in DNA: TGTGCTAGCAGCCTGACGACAGGGGGCCGGGAGACCCAGTACTTC.

The J gene is TRBJ1-4, the V gene TRBV6-5; D is unresolved. The CDR3 sequence is 11 residues long. Trimming removed 3 bases from V and 8 bases from J, with 4 bases in between. Germline CDR1 reads MNHEY; CDR2 reads SVGAGI. CDR3 amino acids: CASSYGEKLFF. The DNA of the CDR3 is TGTGCCAGCAGTTATGGCGAAAAACTGTTTTTT.